A selection of T cell receptor beta chains follows, all from one sample in a study of PD-1 blockade in classical Hodgkin lymphoma. Sequencing used immunoSEQ multiplex PCR; TCRdb keeps in-frame clones, though not all of them. Altogether over 90,000 clones are present, roughly 87% being singletons, with the ten largest covering over 8.5%. The specimen comprised peripheral blood mononuclear cells (PBMCs), sampled before the second cycle of nivolumab. Receptor source: a human donor with classical Hodgkin lymphoma. Both conserved end residues are trimmed from each CDR3. Each record gives: J gene, V gene, CDR3 protein.

TRBJ2-7 | TRBV28 | ASSFGHSYEQY
TRBJ2-7 | TRBV6-1 | ASREEGRGPYEQY
TRBJ1-2 | TRBV28 | ASKDRGNYGYT
TRBJ1-1 | TRBV10-2 | ASRRGGNTEAF
TRBJ2-7 | TRBV6-5 | ASSISGRINEQY
TRBJ2-2 | TRBV19 | ASSIDQELAVTGELF
TRBJ1-1 | TRBV6-1 | ASSRKGSDTEAF
TRBJ2-7 | TRBV7-8 | ASSLGSYEQY
TRBJ1-5 | TRBV28 | ATQPPGNQPQH
TRBJ2-2 | TRBV5-1 | ASSLNVELF
TRBJ2-5 | TRBV6-1 | ASSGTRSLTQY
TRBJ1-6 | TRBV7-9 | ASSFRQGSNSPLH
TRBJ2-6 | TRBV19 | ASTPRGRQGSGANVLT
TRBJ2-1 | TRBV4-1 | ASSQTPLAGDNEQF
TRBJ2-7 | TRBV5-8 | ASSLEGHHEQY
TRBJ2-3 | TRBV30 | AWRPLAGVADTQY
TRBJ1-5 | TRBV2 | ASGGGLVQPQH
TRBJ2-3 | TRBV6-5 | ASKFAVSTDTQY
TRBJ1-5 | TRBV6-5 | ASSRRQSGNQPQH
TRBJ2-2 | TRBV18 | ASSPPLAGKNTGELF
TRBJ2-1 | TRBV6-5 | ASSKGLAGVAEQF
TRBJ1-5 | TRBV7-6 | ASSPGGAGQPQH
TRBJ2-2 | TRBV7-9 | ASSLSAGGTGELF
TRBJ2-2 | TRBV7-9 | ASSGGERTGELF
TRBJ1-3 | TRBV14 | ASSQVVSRLSGNTIY
TRBJ2-5 | TRBV9 | ASSDKRTGETQY
TRBJ2-7 | TRBV29-1 | SYIRRNPYEQY
TRBJ2-7 | TRBV19 | ASSKELGYSYEQY
TRBJ2-2 | TRBV19 | ASSRTSGELF
TRBJ2-3 | TRBV21-1 | ASRGAITDTQY
TRBJ2-7 | TRBV7-9 | ASSLEVGEDEQY
TRBJ2-2 | TRBV6-5 | ATSLSGSGTGELF
TRBJ2-7 | TRBV28 | ASSSGSYEQY
TRBJ1-1 | TRBV28 | ASSLFGTATF
TRBJ2-5 | TRBV6-1 | ASSGLLGAQY
TRBJ2-2 | TRBV19 | ASSMDRVNTGELF
TRBJ2-7 | TRBV5-1 | ASSLGLGGGYEQY
TRBJ1-2 | TRBV2 | ANGQGALVGGYT
TRBJ1-1 | TRBV5-1 | ASSLWEGLRTEAF
TRBJ2-5 | TRBV10-2 | ASSGLQGAETQY
TRBJ2-5 | TRBV28 | ASRTSGGGQETQY
TRBJ1-2 | TRBV25-1 | ASSDEATGTGYGYT
TRBJ2-3 | TRBV19 | ASSIDAEEDTQY
TRBJ1-5 | TRBV5-1 | ASSLSGYSNQPQH
TRBJ2-7 | TRBV5-1 | ASSLEGSYEQY
TRBJ2-1 | TRBV6-4 | ASSRGLDNEQF
TRBJ2-1 | TRBV2 | ASRKGQGLVSYNEQF
TRBJ2-5 | TRBV28 | ASRPLDVAKETQY